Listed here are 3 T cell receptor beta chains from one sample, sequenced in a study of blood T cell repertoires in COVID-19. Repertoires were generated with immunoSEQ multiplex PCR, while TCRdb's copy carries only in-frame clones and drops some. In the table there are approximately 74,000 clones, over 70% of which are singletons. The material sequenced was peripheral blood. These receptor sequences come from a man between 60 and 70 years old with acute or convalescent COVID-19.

The CDR3 sequence is CASSPHSSGKTYEQYF. The DNA for the CDR3 is TGTGCCAGCAGCCCGCATTCTAGCGGGAAGACCTACGAGCAGTACTTC. This sequence joins TRBV7-8 and TRBJ2-7, with TRBD2 matching over 9 bases. V shed 5 bases and J 2 bases; nucleotides not matched to a gene: 10. CDR1 is SGHVS, CDR2 FQNEAQ, per germline. CDR3 length equals 16 residues.

CDR3 region: CASSQDLSQVYGYTF. DNA of the CDR3: TGTGCCAGCAGCCAAGATTTAAGTCAGGTCTATGGCTACACCTTC. The V call is TRBV4-2, the J call TRBJ1-2; the D is unclear. Trimming removed 0 bases at V and 4 bases at J, with 12 bases between. This CDR3 contains 15 residues. Germline loops: CDR1 LGHNA, CDR2 YNFKEQ.

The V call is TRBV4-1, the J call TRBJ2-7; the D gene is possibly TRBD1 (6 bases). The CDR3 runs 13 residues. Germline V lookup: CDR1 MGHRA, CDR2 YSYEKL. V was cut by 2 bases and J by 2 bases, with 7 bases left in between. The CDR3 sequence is CASSQRTAYEQYF. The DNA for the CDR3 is TGCGCCAGCAGCCAAAGGACAGCCTACGAGCAGTACTTC.